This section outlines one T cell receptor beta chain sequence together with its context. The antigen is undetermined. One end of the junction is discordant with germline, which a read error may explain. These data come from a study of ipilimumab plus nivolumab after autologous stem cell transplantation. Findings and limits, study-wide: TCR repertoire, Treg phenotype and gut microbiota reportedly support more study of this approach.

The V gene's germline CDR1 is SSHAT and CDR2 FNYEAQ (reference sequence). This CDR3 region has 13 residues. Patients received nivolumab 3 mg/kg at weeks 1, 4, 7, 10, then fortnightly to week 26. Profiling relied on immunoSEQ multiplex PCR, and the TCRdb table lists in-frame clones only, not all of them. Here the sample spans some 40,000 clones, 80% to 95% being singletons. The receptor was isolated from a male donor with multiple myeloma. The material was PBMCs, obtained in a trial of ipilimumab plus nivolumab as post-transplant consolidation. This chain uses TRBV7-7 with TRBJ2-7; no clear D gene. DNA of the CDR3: TGTGCTAGCAGCTTAGCTATGGGCTACGAGCAGTACTTC. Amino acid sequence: CASSLAMGYEQYF.